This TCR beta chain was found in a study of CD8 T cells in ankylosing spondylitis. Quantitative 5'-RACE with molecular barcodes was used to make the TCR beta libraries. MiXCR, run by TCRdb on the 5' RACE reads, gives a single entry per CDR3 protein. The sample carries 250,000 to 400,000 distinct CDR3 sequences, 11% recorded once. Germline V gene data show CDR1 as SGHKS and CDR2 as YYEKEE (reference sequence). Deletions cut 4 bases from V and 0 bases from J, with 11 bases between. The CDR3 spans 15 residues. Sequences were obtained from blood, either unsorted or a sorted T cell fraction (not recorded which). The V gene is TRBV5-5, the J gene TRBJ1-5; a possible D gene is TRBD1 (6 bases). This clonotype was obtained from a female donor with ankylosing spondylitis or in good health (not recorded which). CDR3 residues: CASSLTGISNQPQHF. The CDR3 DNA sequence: TGTGCCAGCAGCCTTACAGGGATTAGCAATCAGCCCCAGCATTTT. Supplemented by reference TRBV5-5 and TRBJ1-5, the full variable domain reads DAGVTQSPTHLIKTRGQQVTLRCSPISGHKSVSWYQQVLGQGPQFIFQYYEKEERGRGNFPDRFSARQFPNYSSELNVNALLLGDSALYLCASSLTGISNQPQHFGDGTRLSIL.